This TCR beta chain was identified in a study of technical replicates of blood from four donors. V trimming: 5 bases; J trimming: 5 bases; junction bases outside the gene matches: 8. CDR1 and CDR2 (germline): SGHTA, FQGTGA. CDR3 length: 14 amino acids. Generated by immunoSEQ multiplex PCR, the TCRdb table keeps only in-frame clones and is missing some. The sample yields approximately 90,000 clones, roughly 96% seen once. The TCR was taken from a human donor in good health. Sequencing used T cells isolated from PBMCs. The genes are TRBV7-3 and TRBJ1-1; 7 bases map to TRBD1. The CDR3 sequence: CASSRRQGRTEAFF. The CDR3 DNA reads as TGTGCCAGCAGCCGTAGACAGGGAAGAACTGAAGCTTTCTTT.